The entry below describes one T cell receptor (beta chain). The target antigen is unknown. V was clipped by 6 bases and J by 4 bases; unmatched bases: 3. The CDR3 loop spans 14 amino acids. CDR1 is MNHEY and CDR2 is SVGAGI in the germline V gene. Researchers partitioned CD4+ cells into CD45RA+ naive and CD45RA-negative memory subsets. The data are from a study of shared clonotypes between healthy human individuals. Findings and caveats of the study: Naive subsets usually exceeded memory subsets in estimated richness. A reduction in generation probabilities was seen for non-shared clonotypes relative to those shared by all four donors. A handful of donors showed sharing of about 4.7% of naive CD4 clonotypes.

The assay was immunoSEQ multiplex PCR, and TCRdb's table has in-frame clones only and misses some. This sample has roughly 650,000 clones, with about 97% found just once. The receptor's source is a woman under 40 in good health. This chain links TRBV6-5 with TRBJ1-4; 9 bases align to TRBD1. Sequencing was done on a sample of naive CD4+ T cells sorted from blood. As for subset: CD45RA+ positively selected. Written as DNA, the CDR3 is TGTGCCAGCAGCGAGACAGGGGGTAATGAAAAACTGTTTTTT. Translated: CASSETGGNEKLFF.